This T cell receptor (beta chain) emerged from a study of chemoradiotherapy in HPV16-positive cancers. Findings of the study overall: Candidate HPV-specific clones and E7-related TCR motifs grew in tumor during treatment.

This clone was counted a single time. The antigen is unknown. Repeated repertoire sampling spanned the course of chemoradiotherapy. Some clones are missing from TCRdb's copy, which holds only in-frame ones; the method was immunoSEQ multiplex PCR. The sample has several thousand clones, 84% seen once. Sequenced here: tumor tissue, sampled from a patient who underwent chemoradiotherapy. The receptor was isolated from a human donor with HPV-associated anogenital cancer.

DNA for the CDR3: TGTGCCAGCAGTGTGCGTGGGGCCCAGCCCCAGCATTTT. Translated, it gives CASSVRGAQPQHF. The chain has TRBV2 and TRBJ1-5, with D possibly being TRBD1 (5 bases). The CDR3 runs 13 residues. Germline values: CDR1 SNHLY, CDR2 FYNNEI. V dropped 4 bases and J dropped 7 bases, with 11 bases sitting between them.